One and the same sample provided the 25 T cell receptor beta chains below, sequenced in a study of CD8 T cells in ankylosing spondylitis. These receptors' antigens are unknown. TCRdb reprocessed the 5' RACE reads via MiXCR and lists one record per CDR3 protein. Among some 450,000 distinct CDR3 sequences, 17% were seen once, and the ten largest hold approximately 1%. Study-level results: What appeared characteristic of ankylosing spondylitis blood was a TCR beta motif of eight highly homologous variants.

Sample: blood, either unsorted or a sorted T cell fraction (not recorded which). Every receptor here comes from a male donor with ankylosing spondylitis.

The chain has TRBV7-3 and TRBJ2-3, with a tentative D call TRBD1 (5 bases). The CDR3 runs 14 residues. The V gene lost 5 bases and the J gene lost 4 bases, with 13 bases spanning the gap. Per germline, CDR1 SGHTA and CDR2 FQGTGA. Here the CDR3 reads CASSPRVGADTQYF. The CDR3 bases are TGTGCCAGCAGCCCCCGAGTAGGGGCAGATACGCAGTATTTT.

The chain couples TRBV7-9 to TRBJ2-6; D remains ambiguous. V was cut by 2 bases and J by 0 bases, with 5 bases left in between. Germline values: CDR1 SEHNR, CDR2 FQNEAQ (reference sequence). The CDR3 is 15 amino acids. This CDR3 is CASSLWDSGANVLTF. The CDR3 DNA reads TGTGCCAGCAGCTTATGGGACTCTGGGGCCAACGTCCTGACTTTC.

The chain is built from TRBV12-3 or TRBV12-4 and TRBJ2-7, with D possibly matching TRBD2 (6 bases). CDR3 length equals 13 residues. Between the trimmed V and J ends, which lost 5 bases and 3 bases, there was a span of 11 bases. The CDR3 region has the DNA TGTGCCAGCAGTCCCGGGGGTCACTACGAGCAGTACTTC. Translating gives CASSPGGHYEQYF.

This clonotype was counted between two and nine times. The rearrangement uses TRBV6-1 and TRBJ1-2, with 10 bases matching TRBD1. Germline-derived CDR1 and CDR2 are MNHNS and SASEGT. This CDR3 has 15 amino acids. After removal of 6 bases from V and 6 bases from J, the junction contained 10 bases not matched to a gene. The CDR3 loop is CASRNSRDRGNGYTF. In DNA form, the CDR3 reads TGTGCCAGCAGGAATTCCCGGGACAGGGGTAATGGCTACACCTTC.

This clonotype was counted only a few times. This chain connects TRBV28 to TRBJ1-5, with a tentative D call TRBD1 (5 bases). The CDR3 consists of 16 residues. CDR1 MDHEN and CDR2 SYDVKM come from the germline V gene. V was cut by 5 bases and J by 2 bases, with 16 bases left in between. The CDR3 DNA reads TGTGCCAGCAGTCCCACGGGGACTTGGGGCAATCAGCCCCAGCATTTT. This translates into CASSPTGTWGNQPQHF.

This clonotype showed up just a few times. The chain has TRBV5-1 and TRBJ1-1; tentative D call: TRBD1 (5 bases). Between the trimmed V and J ends, which lost 0 bases and 7 bases, there was a span of 10 bases. The CDR3 is 13 amino acids. Germline lookup yields CDR1 SGHRS and CDR2 YFSETQ. The CDR3 is CASSLARASEAFF. In nucleotides, the CDR3 is TGCGCCAGCAGCTTGGCCAGGGCCAGTGAAGCTTTCTTT.

This clonotype was seen a handful of times. This chain links TRBV7-8 with TRBJ2-4; D is possibly TRBD2 (7 bases). V was shortened by 6 bases and J by 6 bases, with 18 bases between the two germline ends. This CDR3 region has 15 residues. Germline CDR1 SGHVS, CDR2 FQNEAQ. The CDR3 DNA follows: TGTGCCAGCAGGGGCGCCGGGGGGCTCGGAAACATTCAGTACTTC. Residues: CASRGAGGLGNIQYF. Based on the CDR3 plus reference TRBV7-8 and TRBJ2-4, the full variable domain is GAGVSQSPRYKVAKRGQDVALRCDPISGHVSLFWYQQALGQGPEFLTYFQNEAQLDKSGLPSDRFFAERPEGSVSTLKIQRTQQEDSAVYLCASRGAGGLGNIQYFGAGTRLSVL.

The chain recombines TRBV20-1 with TRBJ2-3, with no clear D. V shed 3 bases and J shed 2 bases, with 12 bases lying between them. Germline-derived CDR1 and CDR2 are DFQATT and SNEGSKA (reference sequence). The CDR3 has 14 amino acids. CDR3 sequence: CSASPPPTTDTQYF. CDR3 bases: TGCAGTGCTAGTCCGCCGCCAACCACAGATACGCAGTATTTT.

The V gene is TRBV12-3 or TRBV12-4, the J gene TRBJ2-1; unclear D gene. The length of the CDR3 is 16 residues. V shed 6 bases and J shed 5 bases, with 20 bases lying between them. The CDR3 sequence is CASSPPGSAKNNEQFF. CDR3 nucleotides: TGTGCCAGCAGCCCTCCGGGCTCAGCTAAAAACAATGAGCAGTTCTTC.

This clonotype was counted at least ten times. This chain uses TRBV5-1 with TRBJ2-2, with TRBD2 as a possible D gene (6 bases). The V end was cut by 5 bases, the J end by 0 bases, with 17 bases between. Germline V CDR1 and CDR2: SGHRS, YFSETQ. The CDR3 is 17 residues long. The chain's CDR3 is CASRSFSGASNTGELFF. DNA of the CDR3: TGCGCCAGCAGGTCATTCTCGGGAGCATCGAACACCGGGGAGCTGTTTTTT.

This clonotype came up once. The chain joins TRBV7-6 to TRBJ1-1; the D is unclear. The V gene's germline CDR1 is SGHVS and CDR2 FNYEAQ. The CDR3 runs 13 residues. Trimming pared 1 base from V and 6 bases from J, leaving 9 bases between. The CDR3 DNA follows: TGTGCCAGCAGCTTAGGCCTCGGCGCTGAAGCTTTCTTT. It translates to CASSLGLGAEAFF.

The chain joins TRBV20-1 to TRBJ2-7; TRBD2 matches at 8 bases. In germline, CDR1 is DFQATT, CDR2 SNEGSKA (reference sequence). V lost 3 bases and J lost 2; bases outside the gene matches: 9. The CDR3 contains 15 residues. CDR3 coding DNA: TGCAGTGCTAGCCTAAGTTCGGGACTAGCCTACGAGCAGTACTTC. This encodes CSASLSSGLAYEQYF.

The chain carries TRBV10-3 and TRBJ1-5, with 9 bases fitting TRBD1. Trimming took 5 bases from V and 6 from J; bases not matched to a gene: 8. This CDR3 contains 15 residues. CDR1 is ENHRY and CDR2 is SYGVKD in the germline V gene. The CDR3: CAISNRDRDIQPQHF. The CDR3 DNA reads as TGTGCCATCAGTAACCGGGACAGGGATATTCAGCCCCAGCATTTT.

This clonotype was detected a few times. The V and J genes are TRBV18 and TRBJ1-1, with D possibly matching TRBD1 (5 bases). The V and J ends lost 6 bases and 3 bases respectively, with 14 bases between them. The CDR3 runs 14 residues. Germline V gene sequence: CDR1 KGHSH, CDR2 LQKENI. The CDR3 here is CASSTVRGDTEAFF. The CDR3 nucleotides are TGTGCCAGCTCGACAGTCCGGGGGGACACTGAAGCTTTCTTT. Full variable domain (missing parts from reference TRBV18 and TRBJ1-1): NAGVMQNPRHLVRRRGQEARLRCSPMKGHSHVYWYRQLPEEGLKFMVYLQKENIIDESGMPKERFSAEFPKEGPSILRIQQVVRGDSAAYFCASSTVRGDTEAFFGQGTRLTVV.

This clonotype showed up many times. This chain uses TRBV7-9 with TRBJ2-2, with a tentative D call TRBD1 (5 bases). Germline CDR1 and CDR2: SEHNR and FQNEAQ (reference sequence). The CDR3 sequence is 15 residues long. Trimming shortened V by 5 bases and J by 1 base, and 11 bases separated the two germline ends. The CDR3 DNA is TGTGCCAGCAGCCTCTTGGGGCTGAACACCGGGGAGCTGTTTTTT. Translating it yields CASSLLGLNTGELFF.

The CDR3 bases are TGTGCCAGCACAGGACTCCACTACGAGCAGTACTTC. Translating it yields CASTGLHYEQYF. The V gene is TRBV6-1, the J gene TRBJ2-7; a weak D match, TRBD2 (5 bases). Trimming cost V 7 bases and J 3 bases, with 10 bases left between them. The CDR3 loop spans 12 amino acids. CDR1 and CDR2 (germline): MNHNS, SASEGT.

V gene TRBV24-1 combines with J gene TRBJ2-5; D remains ambiguous. Per germline, CDR1 KGHDR and CDR2 SFDVKD. V lost 7 bases, J lost 2 bases, and 10 bases lay in between. The CDR3 covers 13 residues. As DNA, the CDR3 is TGTGCCACCAGACGAACAGAACAAGAGACCCAGTACTTC. The encoded protein is CATRRTEQETQYF.

The table lists this clonotype with a few counts. J is TRBJ1-5 and V is TRBV20-1, with 9 bases aligning to TRBD1. With 6 bases clipped from V and 0 bases from J, the junction kept 3 bases outside the gene matches. Germline-derived CDR1 and CDR2 are DFQATT and SNEGSKA (reference sequence). The CDR3 runs 14 residues. In DNA, the CDR3 is TGCAGTGCGATGACAGGGGGTAGCAATCAGCCCCAGCATTTT. Residues: CSAMTGGSNQPQHF.

V and J are TRBV29-1 and TRBJ1-3; 8 bases are a match to TRBD1. With 6 bases clipped from V and 3 bases from J, the junction kept 7 bases outside the gene matches. Germline CDR1 and CDR2: SQVTM and ANQGSEA. The CDR3 contains 14 residues. CDR3 bases: TGCAGCGTCTTGGACAGGGTCAGTGGAAACACCATATATTTT. Translation gives CSVLDRVSGNTIYF.

The V call is TRBV6-2 or TRBV6-3, the J call TRBJ1-1; tentative D call: TRBD1 (6 bases). V gave up 7 bases and J gave up 5 bases, with 11 bases separating them. CDR1 and CDR2 (germline): MNHEY, SVGEGT. This CDR3 has 12 amino acids. CDR3 in DNA: TGTGCCAGCAAAAGGGGGGGTACTGAAGCTTTCTTT. It translates to CASKRGGTEAFF.

This clonotype was counted a few times. The chain is built from TRBV12-3 or TRBV12-4 and TRBJ1-5; weak D call: TRBD1 (5 bases). The V end lost 4 bases, the J end lost 0 bases, and 13 bases lay between the germline ends. The CDR3 has 16 residues. CDR3 in amino acids: CASSSRGGHSNQPQHF. CDR3 bases: TGTGCCAGCAGTTCCCGGGGAGGACATAGCAATCAGCCCCAGCATTTT.

This clonotype was found a few times. The chain joins TRBV20-1 to TRBJ1-1, with 8 bases that match TRBD1. Per germline, CDR1 DFQATT and CDR2 SNEGSKA (reference sequence). This CDR3 spans 14 amino acids. Unmatched junction bases numbered 7, after V lost 5 bases and J lost 2 bases. As DNA, the CDR3 is TGCAGTGCTTTCCCCGGGACAGGCAACACTGAAGCTTTCTTT. Its protein product is CSAFPGTGNTEAFF.

V and J are TRBV29-1 and TRBJ2-1, with a possible D match to TRBD1 (7 bases). CDR3 length equals 14 residues. V lost 6 bases to trimming and J lost 9 bases, with 21 bases between them. Looked up from germline, CDR1 is SQVTM and CDR2 is ANQGSEA. In nucleotides, the CDR3 is TGCAGCGTCGCTAACAGGGGTGGAGGGGGTGAGCAGTTCTTC. It encodes CSVANRGGGGEQFF.

V gene TRBV6-5 combines with J gene TRBJ1-6; TRBD1 might be the D (5 bases). The CDR3 has 14 amino acids. CDR1 and CDR2 from the germline V gene are MNHEY and SVGAGI. Trimming took 4 bases from V and 10 from J, leaving 14 bases between them. The CDR3 region is CASSSTGEGSPLHF. The CDR3 DNA is TGTGCCAGCAGTTCCACAGGTGAAGGCTCACCCCTCCACTTT.

This clonotype came up a few times. The chain links TRBV7-2 to TRBJ2-3; TRBD2 matches 9 bases. The CDR3 covers 16 residues. Germline CDR1 SGHTA, CDR2 FQGNSA. The J segment lost 6 bases and the V segment lost 5 bases, leaving 12 bases of the junction unmatched. The DNA for the CDR3 is TGTGCCAGCAGCCTATCCTTAGCGGGAGCGAGGGATACGCAGTATTTT. It encodes CASSLSLAGARDTQYF.